What follows are 6 T cell receptor beta chains derived from one specimen sequenced in a study of blood T cell repertoires in COVID-19. Produced via immunoSEQ multiplex PCR; TCRdb's table is partial and in-frame only. The data contain about 200,000 clones, about nine tenths of them seen just once; the ten biggest clones take up roughly 6%. Sequenced: peripheral blood. These receptors originate from a man in his 60s who had recovered from COVID-19.

The V and J genes are TRBV29-1 and TRBJ1-2; D uncertain. Germline V gene sequence: CDR1 SQVTM, CDR2 ANQGSEA. The V end was cut by 4 bases, the J end by 2 bases, with 8 bases between. The CDR3 loop spans 12 amino acids. The CDR3 coding sequence is TGCAGCGTTGTGACAACGAACTATGGCTACACCTTC. Protein sequence: CSVVTTNYGYTF.

The V and J genes are TRBV5-1 and TRBJ2-6; D gene uncertain. The CDR3 is 16 amino acids. The ends were cut back, 6 bases at V and 3 bases at J, with 16 bases in the middle. Germline assignment: CDR1 SGHRS and CDR2 YFSETQ. CDR3 in amino acids: CASNPAVSSGANVLTF. The CDR3 nucleotides are TGCGCCAGCAATCCGGCAGTTTCTAGTGGGGCCAACGTCCTGACTTTC.

This clone occurred a few times. The chain uses TRBV11-2 and TRBJ2-7; TRBD2 matches at 13 bases. CDR1 and CDR2 (germline): SGHAT, FQNNGV. V lost 4 bases and J lost 7; bases outside the gene matches: 7. This CDR3 contains 15 residues. In nucleotides, the CDR3 is TGTGCCAGCAGCTATGGGACTAGCGGGGCGTTGGAGCAGTACTTC. Amino acids: CASSYGTSGALEQYF.

The chain joins TRBV6-2 or TRBV6-3 to TRBJ2-7; TRBD2 agrees at 9 bases. Germline CDR1 is MNHEY and CDR2 is SVGEGT. V lost 4 bases to trimming and J lost 3 bases; unmatched junction nucleotides: 16. The CDR3 is 18 amino acids. The CDR3 nucleotides are TGTGCCAGCAGTTCCTTGGGCCTCGCGCTAGCGGGGTTCTACGAGCAGTACTTC. Translation: CASSSLGLALAGFYEQYF.

This clone was seen a handful of times. Here the CDR3 reads CASSEGGGMGNQPQHF. The CDR3 DNA reads TGTGCCAGCAGTGAAGGGGGAGGGATGGGCAATCAGCCCCAGCATTTT. The chain combines TRBV6-1 with TRBJ1-5; no reliable D call. V lost 1 base, J lost 2 bases, and 12 bases lay in between. Per the germline V gene, CDR1 is MNHNS and CDR2 is SASEGT. The CDR3 runs to 16 residues.

The chain is built from TRBV18 and TRBJ1-1; D perhaps matches TRBD1 (6 bases). The CDR3 contains 13 residues. Deletions cut 6 bases from V and 5 bases from J, with 13 bases between. Germline loops: CDR1 KGHSH, CDR2 LQKENI. In DNA form, the CDR3 reads TGTGCCAGCTCCCTGGGACAAAGAACTGAAGCTTTCTTT. Protein sequence: CASSLGQRTEAFF.